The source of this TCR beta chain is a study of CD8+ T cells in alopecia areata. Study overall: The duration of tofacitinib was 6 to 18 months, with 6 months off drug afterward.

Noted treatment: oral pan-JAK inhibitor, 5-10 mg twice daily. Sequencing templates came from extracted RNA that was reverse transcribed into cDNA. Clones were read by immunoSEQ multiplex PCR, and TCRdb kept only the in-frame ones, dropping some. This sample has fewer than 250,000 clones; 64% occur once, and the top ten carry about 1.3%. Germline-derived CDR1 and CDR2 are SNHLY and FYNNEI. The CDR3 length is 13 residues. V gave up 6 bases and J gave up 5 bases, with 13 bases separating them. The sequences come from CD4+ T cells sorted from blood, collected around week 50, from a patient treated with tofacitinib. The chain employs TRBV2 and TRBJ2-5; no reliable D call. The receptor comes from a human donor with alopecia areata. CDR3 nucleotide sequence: TGTGCCAGCAGATGGACCTCAATGGAGACCCAGTACTTC. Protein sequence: CASRWTSMETQYF.